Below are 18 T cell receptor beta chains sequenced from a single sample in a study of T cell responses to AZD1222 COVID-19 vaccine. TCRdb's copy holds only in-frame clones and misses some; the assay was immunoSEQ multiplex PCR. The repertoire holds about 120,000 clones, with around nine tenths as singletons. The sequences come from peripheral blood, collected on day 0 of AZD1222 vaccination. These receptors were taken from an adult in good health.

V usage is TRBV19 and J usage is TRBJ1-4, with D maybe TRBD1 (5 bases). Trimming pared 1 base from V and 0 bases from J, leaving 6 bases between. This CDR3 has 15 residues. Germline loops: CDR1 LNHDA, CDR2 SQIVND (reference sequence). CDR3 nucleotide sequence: TGTGCCAGTAGTATAGTAGGGGCAACTAATGAAAAACTGTTTTTT. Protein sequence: CASSIVGATNEKLFF.

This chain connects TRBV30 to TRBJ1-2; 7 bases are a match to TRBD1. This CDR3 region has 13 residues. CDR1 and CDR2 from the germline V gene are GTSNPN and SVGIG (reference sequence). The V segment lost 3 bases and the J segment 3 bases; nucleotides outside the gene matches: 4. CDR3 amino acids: CAWSAGTDYGYTF. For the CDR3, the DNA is TGTGCCTGGAGCGCCGGGACAGACTATGGCTACACCTTC.

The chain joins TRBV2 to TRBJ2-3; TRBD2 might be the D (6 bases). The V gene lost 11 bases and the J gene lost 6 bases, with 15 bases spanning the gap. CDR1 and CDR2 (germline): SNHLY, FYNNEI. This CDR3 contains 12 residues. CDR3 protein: CAGGVGADTQYF. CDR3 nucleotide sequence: TGTGCCGGCGGGGTCGGGGCCGATACGCAGTATTTT. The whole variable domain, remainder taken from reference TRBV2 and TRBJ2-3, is EPEVTQTPSHQVTQMGQEVILRCVPISNHLYFYWYRQILGQKVEFLVSFYNNEISEKSEIFDDQFSVERPDGSNFTLKIRSTKLEDSAMYFCAGGVGADTQYFGPGTRLTVL.

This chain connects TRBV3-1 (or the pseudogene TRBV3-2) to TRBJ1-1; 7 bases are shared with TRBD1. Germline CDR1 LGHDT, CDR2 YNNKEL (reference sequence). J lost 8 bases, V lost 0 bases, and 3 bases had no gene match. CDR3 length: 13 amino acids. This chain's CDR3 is CASSQDPGQEAFF. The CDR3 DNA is TGTGCCAGCAGCCAAGATCCGGGACAGGAAGCTTTCTTT.

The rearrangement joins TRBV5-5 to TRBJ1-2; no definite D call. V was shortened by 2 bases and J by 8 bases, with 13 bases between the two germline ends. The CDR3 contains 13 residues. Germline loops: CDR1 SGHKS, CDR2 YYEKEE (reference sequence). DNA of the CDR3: TGTGCCAGCAGCTTAGTGGATGGCCGCGGCTACACCTTC. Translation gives CASSLVDGRGYTF.

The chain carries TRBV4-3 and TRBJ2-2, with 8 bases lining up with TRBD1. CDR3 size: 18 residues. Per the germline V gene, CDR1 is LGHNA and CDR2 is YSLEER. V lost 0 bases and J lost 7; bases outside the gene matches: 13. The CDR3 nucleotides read TGCGCCAGCAGCCAAGATCGTAGTGGCAGGGGGCTGGACGGGGAGCTGTTTTTT. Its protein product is CASSQDRSGRGLDGELFF.

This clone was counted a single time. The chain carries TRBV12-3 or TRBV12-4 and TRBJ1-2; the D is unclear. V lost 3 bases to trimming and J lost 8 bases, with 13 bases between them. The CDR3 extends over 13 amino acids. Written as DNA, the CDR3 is TGTGCCAGCAGTTTTCTATTGGCGAGAGGCTACACCTTC. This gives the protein CASSFLLARGYTF.

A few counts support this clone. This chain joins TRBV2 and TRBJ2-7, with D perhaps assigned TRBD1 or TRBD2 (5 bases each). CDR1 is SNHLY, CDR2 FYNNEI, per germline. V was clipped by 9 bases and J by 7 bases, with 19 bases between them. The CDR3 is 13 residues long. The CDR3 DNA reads TGTGCCAGTCTGGGGGTCTCTCAGGGAGAGCAGTACTTC. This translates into CASLGVSQGEQYF.

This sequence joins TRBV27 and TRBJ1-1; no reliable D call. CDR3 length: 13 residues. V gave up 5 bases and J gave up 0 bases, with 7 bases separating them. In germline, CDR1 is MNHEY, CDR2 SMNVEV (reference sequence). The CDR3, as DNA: TGTGCCAGCAGTGACCTCCTGAACACTGAAGCTTTCTTT. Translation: CASSDLLNTEAFF.

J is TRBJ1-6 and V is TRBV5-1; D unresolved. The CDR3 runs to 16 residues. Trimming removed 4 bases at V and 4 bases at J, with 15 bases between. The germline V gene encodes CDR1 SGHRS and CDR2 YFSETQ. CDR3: CASSPGPERYNSPLHF. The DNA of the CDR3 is TGCGCCAGCAGCCCGGGCCCAGAAAGATATAATTCACCCCTCCACTTT.

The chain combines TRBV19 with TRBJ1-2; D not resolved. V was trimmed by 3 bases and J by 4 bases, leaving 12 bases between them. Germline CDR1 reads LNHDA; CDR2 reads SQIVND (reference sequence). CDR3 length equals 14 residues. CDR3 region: CASSIGSPVYGYTF. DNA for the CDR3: TGTGCCAGTAGTATTGGGTCCCCAGTCTATGGCTACACCTTC.

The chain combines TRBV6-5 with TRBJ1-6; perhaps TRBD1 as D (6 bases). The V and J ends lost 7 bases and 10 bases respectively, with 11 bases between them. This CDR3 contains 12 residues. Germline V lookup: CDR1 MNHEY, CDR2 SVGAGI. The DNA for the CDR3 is TGTGCCAGCAAGGGGGTAAGGTCACCCCTCCACTTT. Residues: CASKGVRSPLHF.

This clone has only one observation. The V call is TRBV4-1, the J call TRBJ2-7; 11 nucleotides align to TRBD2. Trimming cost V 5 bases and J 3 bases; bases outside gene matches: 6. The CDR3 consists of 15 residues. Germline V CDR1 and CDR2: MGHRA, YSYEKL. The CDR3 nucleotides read TGCGCCAGCAGCGTAGATAGCGGGGGGGACTACGAGCAGTACTTC. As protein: CASSVDSGGDYEQYF.

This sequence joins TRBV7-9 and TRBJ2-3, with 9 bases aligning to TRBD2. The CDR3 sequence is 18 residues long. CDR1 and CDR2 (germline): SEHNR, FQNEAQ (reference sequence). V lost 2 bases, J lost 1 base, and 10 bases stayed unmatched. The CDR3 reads CASSLSWGRGGGTDTQYF. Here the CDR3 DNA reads TGTGCCAGCAGCTTATCCTGGGGGCGGGGGGGCGGCACAGATACGCAGTATTTT. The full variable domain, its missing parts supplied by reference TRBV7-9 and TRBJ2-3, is DTGVSQNPRHKITKRGQNVTFRCDPISEHNRLYWYRQTLGQGPEFLTYFQNEAQLEKSRLLSDRFSAERPKGSFSTLEIQRTEQGDSAMYLCASSLSWGRGGGTDTQYFGPGTRLTVL.

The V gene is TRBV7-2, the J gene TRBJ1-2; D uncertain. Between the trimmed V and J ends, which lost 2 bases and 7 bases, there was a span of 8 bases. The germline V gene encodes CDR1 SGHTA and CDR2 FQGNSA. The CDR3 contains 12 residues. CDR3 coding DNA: TGTGCCAGCAGCTTACAGGCGTCTGGCTACACCTTC. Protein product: CASSLQASGYTF.

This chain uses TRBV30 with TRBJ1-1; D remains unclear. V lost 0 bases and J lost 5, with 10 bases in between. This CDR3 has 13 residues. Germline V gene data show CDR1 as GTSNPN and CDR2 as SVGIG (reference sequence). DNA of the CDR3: TGTGCCTGGAGTGTTGAGGGTTGGACTGAAGCTTTCTTT. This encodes CAWSVEGWTEAFF.

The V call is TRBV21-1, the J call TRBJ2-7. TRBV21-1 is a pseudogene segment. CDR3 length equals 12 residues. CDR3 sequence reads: CASSKGAYEQYF. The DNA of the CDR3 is TGTGCCAGCAGCAAAGGGGCCTACGAGCAGTACTTC.

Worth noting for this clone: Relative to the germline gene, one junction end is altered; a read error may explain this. CDR3 protein: CSARKNENLFF. The CDR3 coding sequence is TGCAGTGCTAGAAAGAATGAAAACCTGTTTTTT. This chain connects TRBV20-1 to TRBJ1-4; D call uncertain. Germline lookup yields CDR1 DFQATT and CDR2 SNEGSKA (reference sequence). There are 11 residues in the CDR3.